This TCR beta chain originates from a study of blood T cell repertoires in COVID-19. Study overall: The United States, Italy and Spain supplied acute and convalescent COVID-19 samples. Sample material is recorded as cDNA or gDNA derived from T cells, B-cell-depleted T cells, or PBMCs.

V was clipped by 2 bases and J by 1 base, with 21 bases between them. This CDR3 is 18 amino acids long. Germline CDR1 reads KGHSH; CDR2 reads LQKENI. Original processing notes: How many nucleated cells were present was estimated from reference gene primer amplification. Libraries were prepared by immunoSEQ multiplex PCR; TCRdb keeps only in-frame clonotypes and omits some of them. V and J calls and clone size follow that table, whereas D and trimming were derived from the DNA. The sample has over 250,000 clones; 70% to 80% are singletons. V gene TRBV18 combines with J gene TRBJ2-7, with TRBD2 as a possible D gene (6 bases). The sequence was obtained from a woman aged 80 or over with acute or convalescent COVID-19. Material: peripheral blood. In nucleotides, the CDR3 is TGTGCCAGCTCACCAACACTATTCGTCTCCGGGGGTTCCTACGAGCAGTACTTC. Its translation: CASSPTLFVSGGSYEQYF.